The 19 T cell receptor beta chains presented below share a single source sample, sequenced in a study of beta chain features in type 1 diabetes (dated by TCRdb to about 2018). The library was generated by the immunoSEQ multiplex PCR assay. The entire amount of isolated RNA was reverse transcribed using the High Capacity cDNA Reverse Transcription Kit, so the sequenced TCRB transcripts were expressed ones. In its TCRdb copy, this immuneACCESS table keeps in-frame sequences only and misses some clones. Where compared with another copy, unresolved V genes explain less than half of these, and the others have no known cause. Recorded for this sample are hundreds of thousands of clones; 10% to 15% of them occurred a single time. Of the sample, around 0.02% falls within the top ten clones. Sequencing used naive CD4+ T cells from blood. Sample cell subset or site, as interpreted from the label and publication: true naive CD4+ T cells. Source of these receptors: a man younger than 30 in good health.

The chain carries TRBV7-9 and TRBJ1-5; 9 bases fit TRBD1. In germline, CDR1 is SEHNR, CDR2 FQNEAQ (reference sequence). The length of the CDR3 is 16 residues. J was trimmed by 0 bases and V by 4 bases; bases with no gene match: 4. The CDR3 region is CASSSGQGVSNQPQHF. The DNA of the CDR3 is TGTGCCAGCAGCTCGGGACAGGGAGTTAGCAATCAGCCCCAGCATTTT.

The rearrangement links TRBV9 to TRBJ2-3; 13 positions agree with TRBD2. The V and J ends lost 6 bases and 6 bases, in that order; junction bases with no gene match: 13. Germline V gene data show CDR1 as SGDLS and CDR2 as YYNGEE. The CDR3 runs to 17 residues. CDR3 in amino acids: CASTLTLAGGPTDTQYF. The CDR3, as DNA: TGTGCCAGCACCCTAACACTAGCGGGAGGGCCCACCGATACGCAGTATTTT.

This clone was seen only a few times. For the CDR3, the DNA is TGTGCCAGCAGCCAAGATGGGTCCCGCGGTGGCTACACCTTC. This gives the protein CASSQDGSRGGYTF. The chain has TRBV14 and TRBJ1-2; no firm D call. Germline loops: CDR1 SGHDN, CDR2 FVKESK. Trimming pared 0 bases from V and 7 bases from J, leaving 12 bases between. The CDR3 spans 14 residues.

This clone was detected a few times. This chain uses TRBV6-1 with TRBJ1-1, with D possibly matching TRBD1 (5 bases). CDR3 length: 13 residues. Trimming removed 6 bases at V and 4 bases at J, with 12 bases between. Germline V gene data show CDR1 as MNHNS and CDR2 as SASEGT. The CDR3 coding sequence is TGTGCCAGCAGCCGCAGGGTTTCCACTGAAGCTTTCTTT. As protein: CASSRRVSTEAFF.

This clone came up a few times. This chain connects TRBV6-6 to TRBJ1-1, with 7 positions matching TRBD1. Germline lookup yields CDR1 MNHNY and CDR2 SVGAGI (reference sequence). The CDR3 contains 14 residues. Unmatched junction bases numbered 5, after V lost 6 bases and J lost 1 base. CDR3 amino acids: CASRSRQGNTEAFF. The CDR3 DNA sequence: TGTGCCAGCAGGTCCCGACAGGGGAACACTGAAGCTTTCTTT.

This clone was recorded at least ten times. V is TRBV29-1 and J is TRBJ2-1; D is uncertain. The CDR3 extends over 16 amino acids. Trimming removed 5 bases from V and 0 bases from J, with 17 bases in between. Germline-derived CDR1 and CDR2 are SQVTM and ANQGSEA. In nucleotides, the CDR3 is TGCAGCGTTAGTGGAGACCCATACTCCTCCTACAATGAGCAGTTCTTC. Translation: CSVSGDPYSSYNEQFF.

This clone was seen more than once but under ten times. The rearrangement links TRBV29-1 to TRBJ2-6, with a weak D call TRBD2 (6 bases). V was trimmed by 4 bases and J by 0 bases, leaving 10 bases between them. CDR1 is SQVTM, CDR2 ANQGSEA, per germline. The CDR3 loop spans 15 amino acids. The CDR3 spells CSVVRDTSGANVLTF. The CDR3 DNA reads TGCAGCGTTGTGCGGGATACCTCTGGGGCCAACGTCCTGACTTTC.

This clone was counted between two and nine times. The CDR3 protein is CASSLTFSITGELFF. DNA for the CDR3: TGTGCCAGCAGCTTAACGTTCAGTATTACCGGGGAGCTGTTTTTT. V and J are TRBV7-3 and TRBJ2-2; D is undetermined. The germline gives CDR1 SGHTA, CDR2 FQGTGA. V lost 0 bases and J lost 5, with 10 bases in between. This CDR3 has 15 residues. Full variable domain (remainder filled in from reference TRBV7-3 and TRBJ2-2): GAGVSQTPSNKVTEKGKYVELRCDPISGHTALYWYRQSLGQGPEFLIYFQGTGAADDSGLPNDRFFAVRPEGSVSTLKIQRTERGDSAVYLCASSLTFSITGELFFGEGSRLTVL.

V usage is TRBV5-8 and J usage is TRBJ1-1; TRBD1 might be the D (6 bases). CDR1 and CDR2 from the germline V gene are SGHTS and YDEGEE. The CDR3 runs to 15 residues. V was cut by 3 bases and J by 1 base, with 13 bases left in between. The CDR3 DNA sequence: TGTGCCAGCAGCTCTTACAGGGCCCAGAACACTGAAGCTTTCTTT. Translating gives CASSSYRAQNTEAFF.

This clone occurred a few times. The chain has TRBV18 and TRBJ2-1; 9 bases line up with TRBD2. The CDR3 runs 15 residues. V lost 4 bases and J lost 3; bases outside the gene matches: 4. CDR1 KGHSH and CDR2 LQKENI come from the germline V gene. CDR3 sequence (DNA): TGTGCCAGCTCACAAGTAGCGGGAGACTACAATGAGCAGTTCTTC. This encodes CASSQVAGDYNEQFF.

There are a few counts of this clone. V gene TRBV7-9 combines with J gene TRBJ2-2; D ambiguous. This CDR3 has 13 amino acids. The V and J ends lost 5 bases and 3 bases respectively, with 7 bases between them. CDR1 is SEHNR and CDR2 is FQNEAQ in the germline V gene (reference sequence). The CDR3 spells CASSEQDTGELFF. The CDR3 DNA sequence: TGTGCCAGCAGCGAACAAGACACCGGGGAGCTGTTTTTT.

CDR3 residues: CASSYSNRVDTEAFF. CDR3 bases: TGTGCCAGCAGTTACTCGAACAGGGTGGACACTGAAGCTTTCTTT. The chain employs TRBV6-5 and TRBJ1-1, with D perhaps matching TRBD1 (6 bases). Trimming shortened V by 0 bases and J by 3 bases, and 11 bases separated the two germline ends. The V gene's germline CDR1 is MNHEY and CDR2 SVGAGI. The CDR3 extends over 15 amino acids.

The chain couples TRBV15 to TRBJ2-3, with 11 bases matching TRBD2. The CDR3 length is 13 residues. Unmatched junction bases numbered 0, after V lost 4 bases and J lost 6 bases. CDR1 and CDR2 from the germline V gene are LNHNV and YYDKDF (reference sequence). CDR3 DNA sequence: TGTGCCACCAGCACTAGCGGGGGGGATACGCAGTATTTT. Amino acid sequence: CATSTSGGDTQYF.

The chain uses TRBV6-5 and TRBJ2-1; 7 positions match TRBD2. The CDR3 has 16 residues. Germline V gene lookup returns CDR1 MNHEY and CDR2 SVGAGI. With 3 bases clipped from V and 3 bases from J, the junction kept 8 bases outside the gene matches. The CDR3 loop is CASSYPSGAGYNEQFF. Here the CDR3 DNA reads TGTGCCAGCAGTTATCCAAGCGGGGCCGGCTACAATGAGCAGTTCTTC.

CDR3 sequence reads: CASSTGLAGGGTQYF. The CDR3 DNA follows: TGTGCCAGCAGCACGGGACTAGCGGGAGGAGGTACGCAGTATTTT. The chain recombines TRBV5-6 with TRBJ2-3, with 15 positions matching TRBD2. The CDR3 is made up of 15 amino acids. V lost 4 bases to trimming and J lost 8 bases; unmatched junction nucleotides: 5. Looked up from germline, CDR1 is SGHDT and CDR2 is YYEEEE.

The chain has TRBV6-1 and TRBJ2-7; 8 bases agree with TRBD1. The CDR3 runs 15 residues. V trimming: 4 bases; J trimming: 9 bases; junction bases outside the gene matches: 14. Germline loops: CDR1 MNHNS, CDR2 SASEGT. CDR3 sequence reads: CASSANRGYPLGQYF. DNA of the CDR3: TGTGCCAGCAGTGCGAACAGGGGGTATCCGTTGGGGCAGTACTTC.

The chain employs TRBV29-1 and TRBJ2-5; D ambiguous. The CDR3 totals 12 residues. In germline, CDR1 is SQVTM, CDR2 ANQGSEA. V lost 3 bases and J lost 2, with 7 bases in between. The CDR3 DNA reads as TGCAGCGTTGATCCGACACAAGAGACCCAGTACTTC. Amino acids: CSVDPTQETQYF.

The chain links TRBV7-9 to TRBJ2-5; 8 nucleotides agree with TRBD2. The CDR3 runs to 14 residues. Germline assignment: CDR1 SEHNR and CDR2 FQNEAQ (reference sequence). Trimming took 3 bases from V and 12 from J; bases not matched to a gene: 12. The CDR3 coding sequence is TGTGCCAGCAGCTTCGGTGGACTAGCCGCTTTGGAGTACTTC. It yields the protein CASSFGGLAALEYF.

The chain combines TRBV7-2 with TRBJ2-7; D uncertain. CDR1 SGHTA and CDR2 FQGNSA come from the germline V gene. The CDR3 contains 13 residues. Deletions cut 5 bases from V and 0 bases from J, with 8 bases between. CDR3 in amino acids: CASSHTSSYEQYF. DNA for the CDR3: TGTGCCAGCAGCCACACCTCCTCCTACGAGCAGTACTTC.